This T cell receptor (beta chain) was sequenced in a study of blood T cell repertoires in COVID-19. Study at large: Sample material is recorded as cDNA or gDNA derived from T cells, B-cell-depleted T cells, or PBMCs.

Trimming pared 4 bases from V and 0 bases from J, leaving 12 bases between. Germline-derived CDR1 and CDR2 are KGHSH and LQKENI. The CDR3 loop spans 15 amino acids. Those enrolled, adults aged roughly 18 to 90 years, came from 20 to 25 US areas. TCRdb keeps only in-frame clones here, not all; method: immunoSEQ multiplex PCR. The data show some 240,000 clones, around 84% seen once. The specimen was PBMCs or T cells enriched from blood (not recorded which). The sequence derives from a young man with acute COVID-19. The chain couples TRBV18 to TRBJ1-1; tentative D call: TRBD1 (5 bases). CDR3 in DNA: TGTGCCAGCTCACTAAAAGGACAATTGAACACTGAAGCTTTCTTT. It specifies CASSLKGQLNTEAFF.